These T cell receptor beta chains were read from a single sample in a study of post-analysis software for immune sequencing data. TCRdb analysed the PCR reads with MiXCR anew, one entry per CDR3 protein. The sample holds more than 500,000 distinct CDR3 sequences; 30% to 40% are singletons and the top ten take 4.5% to 7.5%. The specimen was blood. These receptors all come from a girl under 18 with multiple sclerosis. Each CDR3 is given with its conserved first and last residue. Fields, in order: clone size, D gene, V gene, J gene, CDR3 DNA, CDR3 protein. A D gene is named only where the DNA matches it firmly. Clone size is stated in some rows and not others, as once, few, many or a class when expanded.

many	.	TRBV29-1	TRBJ1-2	TGCAGCGTTGCTGGGTGGGACACCCCTTCTAACTATGGCTACACCTTC	CSVAGWDTPSNYGYTF
once	.	TRBV20-1	TRBJ2-3	TGCAGTGCTAGGGAAGGCGGGGGAGGGGGTACGCAGTATTTT	CSAREGGGGGTQYF
few	TRBD1	TRBV12-3/TRBV12-4	TRBJ2-5	TGTGCCAGCAGTTCCCGACAGGGGAGGTCAGAGACCCAGTACTTC	CASSSRQGRSETQYF
few	.	TRBV20-1	TRBJ1-2	TGCAGTGCTAGTCGGGGTGTGGACTATGGCTACACCTTC	CSASRGVDYGYTF
.	TRBD1	TRBV10-1	TRBJ2-7	TGCGCCAGCGGGGGGACAGGGAAATACGAGCAGTACTTC	CASGGTGKYEQYF
few	TRBD1	TRBV5-1	TRBJ1-1	TGCGCCAGCAGCCCGCGGACAGGGGAGAACACTGAAGCTTTCTTT	CASSPRTGENTEAFF
few	.	TRBV5-1	TRBJ2-3	TGCGCCAGCAGCGCCTCATACGCTGATACGCAGTATTTT	CASSASYADTQYF
.	.	TRBV4-2	TRBJ1-2	TGTGCCAGCAGCCAAGTTGGAACAGCCTTAACTTGGGGCTACACCTTC	CASSQVGTALTWGYTF
.	.	TRBV7-6	TRBJ2-5	TGTGCCAGCAGCGACCGGCCCAGGTACCAAGAGACCCAGTACTTC	CASSDRPRYQETQYF
few	.	TRBV7-9	TRBJ1-2	TGTGCCAGCAGCCCACGACGCCAGGGGTATGGCTACACCTTC	CASSPRRQGYGYTF
.	.	TRBV28	TRBJ2-1	TGTGCCAGCAGTTACCTTGAAGGGAACTCCTACAATGAGCAGTTCTTC	CASSYLEGNSYNEQFF
.	.	TRBV3-1	TRBJ2-2	TGTGCCAGCAGCCAACTAAACACCGGGGAGCTGTTTTTT	CASSQLNTGELFF
.	.	TRBV10-3	TRBJ1-2	TGTGCCATCAGTGATGAGGGTAGGGATGGCTACACCTTC	CAISDEGRDGYTF
.	TRBD2	TRBV7-8	TRBJ2-1	TGTGCCAGCACCAGGACGGCGGGGGGAGCCTACAATGAGCAGTTCTTC	CASTRTAGGAYNEQFF
.	TRBD1	TRBV7-9	TRBJ2-5	TGTGCCAGCAGCCAATTAAGGACAGGGGGGCTACCCTTTGTGGAGACCCAGTACTTC	CASSQLRTGGLPFVETQYF
.	.	TRBV20-1	TRBJ2-3	TGCAGTGCGCAGAGGGAGGGGGTTAATACGCAGTATTTT	CSAQREGVNTQYF
.	TRBD2	TRBV5-1	TRBJ2-7	TGCGCCAGCAGCTTGGAGGTAGCGGGGAACTACGAGCAGTACTTC	CASSLEVAGNYEQYF
.	TRBD1	TRBV6-1	TRBJ2-2	TGTGCCAGCAGTGGCGCCCGGGGGACAGGGTTCGCCGGGGAGCTGTTTTTT	CASSGARGTGFAGELFF
.	.	TRBV6-5	TRBJ1-3	TGTGCCAGCAGTTACTCCGGGTCGAAATTAGGAAACACCATATATTTT	CASSYSGSKLGNTIYF
.	TRBD1	TRBV7-3	TRBJ1-1	TGTGCCGGCAGCCGGGACAGGGGTAGTGAAGCTTTCTTT	CAGSRDRGSEAFF
few	TRBD1	TRBV29-1	TRBJ2-5	TGCAGCGTTGCCGGGGACAGCCAAGAGACCCAGTACTTC	CSVAGDSQETQYF
.	TRBD1	TRBV20-1	TRBJ2-1	TGCAGTGCTAGTTGGCCAGGGGGCCGGCACGATGAGCAGTTCTTC	CSASWPGGRHDEQFF
.	TRBD2	TRBV4-2	TRBJ2-1	TGTGCCAGCAGCCAAGTCCACTTAGCGGGGGACACCTACAATGAGCAGTTCTTC	CASSQVHLAGDTYNEQFF